The 24 T cell receptor beta chains listed next were all sequenced from one sample in a study of T cell responses to AZD1222 COVID-19 vaccine (dated by TCRdb to 2020 to 2023). Receptors were amplified or captured by the immunoSEQ multiplex PCR assay. TCRdb took over this immuneACCESS table, retaining in-frame rearrangements with V and J assigned. Such tables are incomplete; in checked studies, under half of the missing clones stem from an unresolved V gene, and the remainder is unexplained. The sample table holds 65,000 to 100,000 clones, of which around 81% were seen once. The ten largest clones take up less than 25% of the sample. Explained via the paper, the time point label denotes: baseline before first vaccination. The sequenced sample was peripheral blood, obtained on day 0 of AZD1222 vaccination. The receptor source for this set is an adult in good health.

The chain links TRBV14 to TRBJ2-1, with 13 bases aligning to TRBD2. V trimming: 3 bases; J trimming: 7 bases; junction bases outside the gene matches: 6. Germline CDR1 is SGHDN and CDR2 is FVKESK. The CDR3 spans 16 residues. This chain's CDR3 is CASSHRGLAGVNEQFF. CDR3 coding DNA: TGTGCCAGCAGCCACCGAGGACTAGCGGGGGTTAATGAGCAGTTCTTC.

The gene calls are TRBV7-2 and TRBJ1-2; 7 nucleotides agree with TRBD1. This CDR3 has 14 residues. Germline V CDR1 and CDR2: SGHTA, FQGNSA. The V and J ends lost 1 base and 8 bases, in that order; junction bases with no gene match: 7. The CDR3 is CASSLVQPGGGYTF. As DNA, the CDR3 is TGTGCCAGCAGCTTAGTTCAGCCAGGGGGGGGCTACACCTTC.

This chain joins TRBV11-1 and TRBJ1-1, with a tentative D call TRBD1 (6 bases). Per the germline V gene, CDR1 is SGHAT and CDR2 is FQDESV (reference sequence). CDR3 length: 16 residues. The V end was cut by 6 bases, the J end by 4 bases, with 21 bases between. The CDR3 loop is CASRRDRNGLLTEAFF. DNA for the CDR3: TGTGCCAGCAGACGTGACAGGAATGGGCTCCTCACTGAAGCTTTCTTT.

The sample holds one count of this clone. V is TRBV21-1 and J is TRBJ1-5; TRBD1 was called by the table and not checked on the DNA. TRBV21-1 is shown as a pseudogene. This CDR3 contains 16 residues. The CDR3 bases are TGTGCCAGCAGCAAAGGGGGACAGGGGTACAATCAGCCCCAGCATTTT. Translation: CASSKGGQGYNQPQHF.

The rearrangement joins TRBV6-5 to TRBJ2-5; 9 nucleotides align to TRBD1. Germline V gene sequence: CDR1 MNHEY, CDR2 SVGAGI. Losses at the gene ends were 5 bases for V and 4 bases for J; bases not matched to a gene: 5. The CDR3 has 14 amino acids. CDR3 region: CASSTGTGRETQYF. The CDR3 bases are TGTGCCAGCAGTACCGGGACAGGGCGAGAGACCCAGTACTTC.

This sequence joins TRBV18 and TRBJ2-2; D is perhaps TRBD1 (6 bases). The CDR3 sequence is 16 residues long. Between the trimmed V and J ends, which lost 5 bases and 6 bases, there was a span of 19 bases. Germline loops: CDR1 KGHSH, CDR2 LQKENI. The CDR3 DNA is TGTGCCAGCTCATGGACAGAGGAGAAGGTGGCCGGGGAGCTGTTTTTT. Protein product: CASSWTEEKVAGELFF. Full variable domain (remainder filled in from reference TRBV18 and TRBJ2-2): NAGVMQNPRHLVRRRGQEARLRCSPMKGHSHVYWYRQLPEEGLKFMVYLQKENIIDESGMPKERFSAEFPKEGPSILRIQQVVRGDSAAYFCASSWTEEKVAGELFFGEGSRLTVL.

V gene TRBV5-1 combines with J gene TRBJ1-1; TRBD1 matches at 8 bases. The CDR3 totals 14 residues. Germline trimming cut 4 bases from V and 4 bases from J; bases unmatched to any gene: 6. The V gene's germline CDR1 is SGHRS and CDR2 YFSETQ. CDR3 DNA sequence: TGCGCCAGCAGCCCCGGACAGGGAGGCACTGAAGCTTTCTTT. Its translation is CASSPGQGGTEAFF.

The chain carries TRBV7-2 and TRBJ2-2, with D perhaps TRBD1 or TRBD2 (5 bases each). The CDR3 is 15 residues long. Trimming left V 1 base short and J 6 bases short, with 12 bases between. The germline gives CDR1 SGHTA, CDR2 FQGNSA. CDR3 coding DNA: TGTGCCAGCAGCTTAGATGGTGGGGGTGCCGGGGAGCTGTTTTTT. This gives the protein CASSLDGGGAGELFF. The full variable domain, completed using reference TRBV7-2 and TRBJ2-2, is GAGVSQSPSNKVTEKGKDVELRCDPISGHTALYWYRQSLGQGLEFLIYFQGNSAPDKSGLPSDRFSAERTGGSVSTLTIQRTQQEDSAVYLCASSLDGGGAGELFFGEGSRLTVL.

The chain combines TRBV19 with TRBJ1-1; 12 bases are shared with TRBD1. The CDR3 extends over 15 amino acids. Germline-derived CDR1 and CDR2 are LNHDA and SQIVND (reference sequence). Trimming cost V 6 bases and J 6 bases; bases outside gene matches: 8. The chain's CDR3 is CASRGDRGQGAEAFF. In nucleotides, the CDR3 is TGTGCCAGTAGGGGGGACAGGGGGCAAGGCGCTGAAGCTTTCTTT.

The chain carries TRBV28 and TRBJ1-2; D remains unclear. Germline CDR1 MDHEN, CDR2 SYDVKM. V lost 3 bases to trimming and J lost 6 bases, with 5 bases between them. CDR3 size: 11 residues. The CDR3 DNA is TGTGCCAGCAGTTTCTTGAATGGCTACACCTTC. Its translation is CASSFLNGYTF.

The chain combines TRBV28 with TRBJ1-4; 7 bases are shared with TRBD1. Germline values: CDR1 MDHEN, CDR2 SYDVKM. V lost 1 base and J lost 4; bases outside the gene matches: 12. The CDR3 contains 18 residues. The CDR3 DNA reads as TGTGCCAGCAGTTTATATTTAACCGGGACAGACGATAATGAAAAACTGTTTTTT. The encoded protein is CASSLYLTGTDDNEKLFF. Using reference TRBV28 and TRBJ1-4 for the parts outside the CDR3, the full variable domain is DVKVTQSSRYLVKRTGEKVFLECVQDMDHENMFWYRQDPGLGLRLIYFSYDVKMKEKGDIPEGYSVSREKKERFSLILESASTNQTSMYLCASSLYLTGTDDNEKLFFGSGTQLSVL.

This clone appeared once. The rearrangement joins TRBV5-4 to TRBJ1-5; no clear D. The length of the CDR3 is 12 residues. The V end lost 0 bases, the J end lost 7 bases, and 5 bases lay between the germline ends. From germline, CDR1 is SGHNT and CDR2 YYREEE (reference sequence). The CDR3 sequence is CASSLVGQPQHF. CDR3 DNA sequence: TGTGCCAGCAGCTTGGTCGGGCAGCCCCAGCATTTT.

The chain carries TRBV25-1 and TRBJ1-2, with TRBD1 matching over 9 bases. Trimming took 7 bases from V and 8 from J; bases not matched to a gene: 17. This CDR3 is built from 16 residues. The germline V gene encodes CDR1 MGHDK and CDR2 SYGVNS. The CDR3 loop reads CASKNTQTGGSTGYTF. As DNA, the CDR3 is TGTGCCAGCAAAAATACACAAACAGGGGGCTCTACGGGCTACACCTTC.

The V gene is TRBV2, the J gene TRBJ1-5, with TRBD1 matching 7 bases. Germline CDR1 SNHLY, CDR2 FYNNEI. CDR3 length equals 15 residues. The V segment lost 5 bases and the J segment 0 bases; nucleotides outside the gene matches: 4. The CDR3 region has the DNA TGTGCCAGCAGTCGACAGGGCCTTAGCAATCAGCCCCAGCATTTT. Its translation is CASSRQGLSNQPQHF.

J is TRBJ1-6 and V is TRBV19; TRBD1 agrees at 9 bases. V lost 8 bases to trimming and J lost 10 bases; unmatched junction nucleotides: 6. CDR3 size: 13 residues. In germline, CDR1 is LNHDA, CDR2 SQIVND (reference sequence). CDR3: CASGTGRRSPLHF. The CDR3 nucleotides are TGTGCCAGTGGGACAGGGCGTAGGTCACCCCTCCACTTT.

The V call is TRBV10-3, the J call TRBJ1-1; D might be TRBD1 (6 bases). This CDR3 region has 14 residues. Germline V lookup: CDR1 ENHRY, CDR2 SYGVKD. Trimming removed 4 bases at V and 6 bases at J, with 15 bases between. The CDR3 DNA is TGTGCCATCAGTGGGCAGGGGCATTTCCCTGAAGCTTTCTTT. It encodes CAISGQGHFPEAFF.

CDR3 sequence (DNA): TGTGCCAGCAGGCTGGATACGGGGGCTGCTGGAAACACCATATATTTT. As protein: CASRLDTGAAGNTIYF. The chain is built from TRBV2 and TRBJ1-3, with a weak D call TRBD1 (6 bases). This CDR3 comprises 16 residues. V lost 6 bases and J lost 2, with 17 bases in between. CDR1 and CDR2 from the germline V gene are SNHLY and FYNNEI.

The chain has TRBV5-6 and TRBJ2-1; tentative D call: TRBD1 (6 bases). Trimming took 3 bases from V and 6 from J, leaving 16 bases between them. CDR1 and CDR2 from the germline V gene are SGHDT and YYEEEE. This CDR3 is built from 15 residues. CDR3 protein: CASSSRTIGGNEQFF. CDR3 bases: TGTGCCAGCAGCTCACGAACTATAGGGGGCAATGAGCAGTTCTTC.

The chain recombines TRBV6-5 with TRBJ2-2; the D gene could be TRBD1 or TRBD2 (6 bases each). V gave up 0 bases and J gave up 0 bases, with 8 bases separating them. The CDR3 covers 16 residues. Germline lookup yields CDR1 MNHEY and CDR2 SVGAGI. CDR3: CASSYSGGPNTGELFF. The CDR3 DNA follows: TGTGCCAGCAGTTACTCGGGGGGCCCGAACACCGGGGAGCTGTTTTTT.

J is TRBJ1-5 and V is TRBV10-3; 9 bases match TRBD1. The length of the CDR3 is 13 residues. V shed 8 bases, J shed 5 bases, and the junction held 4 bases outside the gene matches. Germline V gives CDR1 ENHRY, CDR2 SYGVKD. As DNA, the CDR3 is TGTGCCATCGGACAGGGGACGGATCAGCCCCAGCATTTT. This gives the protein CAIGQGTDQPQHF.

The CDR3 coding sequence is TGTGCCAGCAGCCAGGGCAGTTCGGCTCGCTACGAGCAGTACTTC. Translated, it gives CASSQGSSARYEQYF. V usage is TRBV3-1 (or the pseudogene TRBV3-2) and J usage is TRBJ2-7; D unresolved. V was pared by 3 bases and J by 3 bases, with 15 bases between. The germline CDR1 and CDR2 sequences are LGHDT and YNNKEL (reference sequence). The CDR3 is 15 amino acids.

This clone turned up a few times. V gene TRBV5-5 combines with J gene TRBJ2-2; 8 bases agree with TRBD1. V lost 4 bases, J lost 2 bases, and 7 bases stayed unmatched. CDR1 and CDR2 from the germline V gene are SGHKS and YYEKEE (reference sequence). This CDR3 is 16 amino acids long. The CDR3 reads CASSRGQALNTGELFF. In nucleotides, the CDR3 is TGTGCCAGCAGCAGGGGACAGGCCCTTAACACCGGGGAGCTGTTTTTT.

This clone was observed a single time. This rearrangement joins TRBV5-6 to TRBJ1-5; no clear D gene. CDR3 length equals 15 residues. Per the germline V gene, CDR1 is SGHDT and CDR2 is YYEEEE. V lost 0 bases to trimming and J lost 3 bases, with 10 bases between them. The CDR3 nucleotides are TGTGCCAGCAGCTTGGGAGACGGGAACAATCAGCCCCAGCATTTT. Protein: CASSLGDGNNQPQHF.

The chain uses TRBV19 and TRBJ2-7; D gene ambiguous. V was pared by 3 bases and J by 2 bases, with 5 bases between. The CDR3 is made up of 12 amino acids. Looked up from germline, CDR1 is LNHDA and CDR2 is SQIVND (reference sequence). DNA of the CDR3: TGTGCCAGTAGTATGGGTACCTACGAGCAGTACTTC. Translated: CASSMGTYEQYF.